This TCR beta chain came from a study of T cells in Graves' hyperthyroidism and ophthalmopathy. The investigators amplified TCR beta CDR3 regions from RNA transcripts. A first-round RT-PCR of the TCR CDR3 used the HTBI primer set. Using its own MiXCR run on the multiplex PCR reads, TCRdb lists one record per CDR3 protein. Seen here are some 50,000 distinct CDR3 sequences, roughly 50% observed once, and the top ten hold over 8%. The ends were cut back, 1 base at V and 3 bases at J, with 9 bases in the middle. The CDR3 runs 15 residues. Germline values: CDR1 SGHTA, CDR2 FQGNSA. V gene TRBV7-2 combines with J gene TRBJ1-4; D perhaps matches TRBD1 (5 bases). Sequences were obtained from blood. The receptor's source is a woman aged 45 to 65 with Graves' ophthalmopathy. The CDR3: CASSLDPTANEKLFF. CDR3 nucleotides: TGTGCCAGCAGCTTAGACCCGACAGCTAATGAAAAACTGTTTTTT. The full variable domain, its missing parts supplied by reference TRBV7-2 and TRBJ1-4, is GAGVSQSPSNKVTEKGKDVELRCDPISGHTALYWYRQSLGQGLEFLIYFQGNSAPDKSGLPSDRFSAERTGGSVSTLTIQRTQQEDSAVYLCASSLDPTANEKLFFGSGTQLSVL.